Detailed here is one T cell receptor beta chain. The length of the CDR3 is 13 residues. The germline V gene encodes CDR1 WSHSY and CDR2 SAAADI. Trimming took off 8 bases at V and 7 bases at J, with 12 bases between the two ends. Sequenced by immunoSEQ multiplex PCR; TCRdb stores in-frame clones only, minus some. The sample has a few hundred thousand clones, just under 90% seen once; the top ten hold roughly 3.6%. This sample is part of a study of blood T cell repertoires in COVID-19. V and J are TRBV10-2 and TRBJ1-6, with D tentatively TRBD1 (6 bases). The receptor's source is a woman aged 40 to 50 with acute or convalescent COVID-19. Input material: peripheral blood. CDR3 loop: CASLPGVNSPLHF. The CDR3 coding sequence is TGCGCCAGCCTCCCAGGGGTCAATTCACCCCTCCACTTT.